This record concerns one T cell receptor beta chain sequence. Its antigen remains unknown. The data were taken from a study of beta chain features in type 1 diabetes. Study observations and caveats: No resolution was reached here on whether HLA type influences TCRB rearrangement.

CD45RO/CCR7/CD25/CD127/CD95/CD27 staining was used to isolate CD4+ naive, central memory, regulatory and stem cell-like memory cells by sorting. Purities in excess of 95% were seen in all sorted populations. Germline V gene data show CDR1 as GTSNPN and CDR2 as SVGIG (reference sequence). This CDR3 region has 16 residues. J lost 7 bases, V lost 1 base, and 6 bases had no gene match. Of the isolated RNA, all was reverse transcribed, and so the sequenced material was expressed TCRB transcripts. Naive, central memory and regulatory T cell samples produced a mean of about 3.5 million reads. The data were produced by immunoSEQ multiplex PCR, yet TCRdb's version contains in-frame clones alone and is incomplete. Of under 450,000 clones in the sample, more than 11% were seen once.

The receptor comes from a man aged 25-45 years in good health. Sequencing was carried out using naive CD4+ T cells from blood. The genes are TRBV30 and TRBJ2-5; 16 positions agree with TRBD2. CDR3: CAWSAGTSGRGSTQYF. CDR3 DNA sequence: TGTGCCTGGAGTGCAGGGACTAGCGGGAGGGGGTCGACCCAGTACTTC.